This TCR beta chain comes out of a study of metastatic and nonmetastatic thyroid tumors. The ends were cut back, 2 bases at V and 3 bases at J, with 10 bases in the middle. The CDR3 is 15 amino acids. Germline V CDR1 and CDR2: SEHNR, FQNEAQ (reference sequence). This clone was counted at least ten times. TCRdb reanalyzed the PCR reads via MiXCR. Of approximately 74,000 clones listed, approximately 15% were seen once; the top ten hold less than 8.5%. No treatment of any kind had been given to any patient before thyroid surgery. The sequence was collected from a male donor with papillary thyroid cancer or a benign thyroid nodule (not recorded which). Some clones in this sample may be carry-over from other donors' samples. J is TRBJ2-2 and V is TRBV7-9; a possible D gene is TRBD1 (6 bases). Sequenced sample: blood. CDR3 bases: TGTGCCAGCAGCTTATTGGGGGCCGACACCGGGGAGCTGTTTTTT. It specifies CASSLLGADTGELFF.